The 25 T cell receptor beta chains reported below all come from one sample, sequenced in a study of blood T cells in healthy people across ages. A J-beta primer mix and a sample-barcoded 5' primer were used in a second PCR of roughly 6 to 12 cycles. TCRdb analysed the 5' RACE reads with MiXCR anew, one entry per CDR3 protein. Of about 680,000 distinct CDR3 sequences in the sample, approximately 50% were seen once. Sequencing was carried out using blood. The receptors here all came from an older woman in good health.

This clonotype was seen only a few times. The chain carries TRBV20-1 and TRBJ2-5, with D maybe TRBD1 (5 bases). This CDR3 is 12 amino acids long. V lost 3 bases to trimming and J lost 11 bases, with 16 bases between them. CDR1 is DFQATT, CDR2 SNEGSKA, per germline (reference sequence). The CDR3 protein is CSASREGNEQYF. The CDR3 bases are TGCAGTGCTAGCAGGGAAGGCAATGAGCAGTACTTC.

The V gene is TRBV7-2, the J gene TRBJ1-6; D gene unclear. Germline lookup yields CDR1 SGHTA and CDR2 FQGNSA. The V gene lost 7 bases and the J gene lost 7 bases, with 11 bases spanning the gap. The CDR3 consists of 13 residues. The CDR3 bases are TGTGCCAGCAAAGAACAGTCGAATTCACCCCTCCACTTT. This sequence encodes CASKEQSNSPLHF.

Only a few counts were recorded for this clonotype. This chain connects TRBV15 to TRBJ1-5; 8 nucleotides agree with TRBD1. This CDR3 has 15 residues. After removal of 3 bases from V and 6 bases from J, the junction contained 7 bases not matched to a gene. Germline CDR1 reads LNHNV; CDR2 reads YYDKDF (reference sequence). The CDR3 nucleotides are TGTGCCACCAGCAGTCCAACAGGGGGTATTCAGCCCCAGCATTTT. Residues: CATSSPTGGIQPQHF.

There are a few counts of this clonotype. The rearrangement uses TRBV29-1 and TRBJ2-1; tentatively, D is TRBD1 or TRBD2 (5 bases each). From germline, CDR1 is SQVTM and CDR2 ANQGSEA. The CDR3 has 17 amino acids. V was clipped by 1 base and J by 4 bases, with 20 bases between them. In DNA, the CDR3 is TGCAGCGTTGAAGGCATCGTAGGGACCTCGGGATACAATGAGCAGTTCTTC. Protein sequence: CSVEGIVGTSGYNEQFF.

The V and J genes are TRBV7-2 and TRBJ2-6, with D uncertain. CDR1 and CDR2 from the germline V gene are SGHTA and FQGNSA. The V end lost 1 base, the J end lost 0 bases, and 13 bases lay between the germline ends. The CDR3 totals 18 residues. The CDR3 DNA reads TGTGCCAGCAGCTTAGAAGGCCGGCGTTGCTCTGGGGCCAACGTCCTGACTTTC. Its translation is CASSLEGRRCSGANVLTF.

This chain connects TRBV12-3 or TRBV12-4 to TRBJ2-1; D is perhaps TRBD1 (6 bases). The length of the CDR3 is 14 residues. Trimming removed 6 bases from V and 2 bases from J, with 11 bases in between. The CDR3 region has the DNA TGTGCCAGCAGCAGCAAGGGGGCCTACAATGAGCAGTTCTTC. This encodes CASSSKGAYNEQFF.

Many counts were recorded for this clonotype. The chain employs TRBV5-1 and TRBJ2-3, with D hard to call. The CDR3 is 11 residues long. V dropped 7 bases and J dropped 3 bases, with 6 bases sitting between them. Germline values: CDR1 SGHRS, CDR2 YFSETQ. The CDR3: CASGETDTQYF. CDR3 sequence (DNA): TGCGCCAGCGGGGAAACAGATACGCAGTATTTT.

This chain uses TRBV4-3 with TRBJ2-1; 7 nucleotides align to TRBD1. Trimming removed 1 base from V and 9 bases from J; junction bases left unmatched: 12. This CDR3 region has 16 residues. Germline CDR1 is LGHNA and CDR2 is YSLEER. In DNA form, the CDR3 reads TGCGCCAGCAGCCAAGTAGGGGGCCAGCCAGAACGTGAGCAGTTCTTC. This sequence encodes CASSQVGGQPEREQFF.

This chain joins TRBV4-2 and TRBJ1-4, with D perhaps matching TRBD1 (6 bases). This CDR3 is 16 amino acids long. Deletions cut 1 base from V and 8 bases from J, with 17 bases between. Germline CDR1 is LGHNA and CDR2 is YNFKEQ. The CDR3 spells CASSQGGLRLGEKLFF. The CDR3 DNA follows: TGTGCCAGCAGCCAAGGGGGGCTGAGGTTGGGAGAAAAACTGTTTTTT.

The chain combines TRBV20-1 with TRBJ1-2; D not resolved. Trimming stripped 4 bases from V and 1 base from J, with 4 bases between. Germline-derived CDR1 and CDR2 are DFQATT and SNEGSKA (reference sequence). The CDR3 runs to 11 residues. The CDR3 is CSAKLNYGYTF. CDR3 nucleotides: TGCAGTGCTAAGCTTAACTATGGCTACACCTTC.

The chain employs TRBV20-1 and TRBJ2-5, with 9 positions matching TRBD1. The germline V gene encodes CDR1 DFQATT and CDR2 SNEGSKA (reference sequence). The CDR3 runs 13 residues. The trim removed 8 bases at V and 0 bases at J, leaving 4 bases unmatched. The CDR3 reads CSRTGEYQETQYF. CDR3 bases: TGCAGTCGGACAGGGGAGTACCAAGAGACCCAGTACTTC.

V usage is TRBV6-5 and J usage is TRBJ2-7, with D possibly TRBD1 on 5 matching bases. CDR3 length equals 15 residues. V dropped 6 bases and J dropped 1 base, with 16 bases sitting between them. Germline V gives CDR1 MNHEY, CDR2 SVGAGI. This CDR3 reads CASSLRPGSSYEQYF. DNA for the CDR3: TGTGCCAGCAGCCTCCGTCCAGGGTCTTCCTACGAGCAGTACTTC.

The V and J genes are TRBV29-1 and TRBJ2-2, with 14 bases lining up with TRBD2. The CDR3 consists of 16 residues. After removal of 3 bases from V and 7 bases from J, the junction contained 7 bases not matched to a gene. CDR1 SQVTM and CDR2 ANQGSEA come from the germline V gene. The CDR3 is CSVEGTSGSMIGELFF. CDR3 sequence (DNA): TGCAGCGTTGAGGGGACTAGCGGGAGTATGATCGGGGAGCTGTTTTTT.

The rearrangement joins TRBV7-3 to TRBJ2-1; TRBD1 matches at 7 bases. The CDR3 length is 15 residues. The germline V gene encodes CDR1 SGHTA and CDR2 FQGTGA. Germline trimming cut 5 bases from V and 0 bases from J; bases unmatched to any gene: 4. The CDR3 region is CASSPKGASYNEQFF. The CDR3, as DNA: TGTGCCAGCAGCCCAAAGGGGGCCTCCTACAATGAGCAGTTCTTC.

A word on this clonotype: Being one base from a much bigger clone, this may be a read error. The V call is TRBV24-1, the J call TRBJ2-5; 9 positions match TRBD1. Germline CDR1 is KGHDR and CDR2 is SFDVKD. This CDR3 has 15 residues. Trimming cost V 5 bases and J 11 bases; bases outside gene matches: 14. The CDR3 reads CATSVGQGLYNEQYF. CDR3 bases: TGTGCCACCAGTGTGGGACAGGGTCTTTACAATGAGCAGTACTTC.

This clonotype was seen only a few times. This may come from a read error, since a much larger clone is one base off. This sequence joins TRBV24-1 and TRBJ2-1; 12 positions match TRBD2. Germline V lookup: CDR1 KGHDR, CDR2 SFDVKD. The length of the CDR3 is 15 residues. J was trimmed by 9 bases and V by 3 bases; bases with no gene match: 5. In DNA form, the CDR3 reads TGTGCCACCAGTGATGTGACTAGCGGGAGTCGTGAGCAGTTCTTC. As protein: CATSDVTSGSREQFF.

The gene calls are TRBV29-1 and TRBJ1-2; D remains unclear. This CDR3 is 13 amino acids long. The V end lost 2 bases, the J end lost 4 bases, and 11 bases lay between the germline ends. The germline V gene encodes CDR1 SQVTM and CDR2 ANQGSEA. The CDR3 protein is CSVEKREGYGYTF. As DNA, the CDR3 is TGCAGCGTTGAAAAAAGGGAAGGCTATGGCTACACCTTC.

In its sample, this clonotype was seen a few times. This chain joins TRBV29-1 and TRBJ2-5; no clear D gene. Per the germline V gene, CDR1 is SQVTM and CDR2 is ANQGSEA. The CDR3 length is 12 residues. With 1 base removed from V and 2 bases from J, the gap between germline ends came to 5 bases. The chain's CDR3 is CSVEGLQETQYF. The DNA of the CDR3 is TGCAGCGTTGAAGGACTGCAAGAGACCCAGTACTTC.

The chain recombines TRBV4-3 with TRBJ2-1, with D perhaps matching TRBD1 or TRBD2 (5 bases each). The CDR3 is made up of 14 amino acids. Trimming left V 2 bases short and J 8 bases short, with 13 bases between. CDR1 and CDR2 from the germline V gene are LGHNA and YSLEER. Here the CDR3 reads CASSQFWMGDEQFF. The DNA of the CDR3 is TGCGCCAGCAGCCAATTCTGGATGGGGGATGAGCAGTTCTTC.

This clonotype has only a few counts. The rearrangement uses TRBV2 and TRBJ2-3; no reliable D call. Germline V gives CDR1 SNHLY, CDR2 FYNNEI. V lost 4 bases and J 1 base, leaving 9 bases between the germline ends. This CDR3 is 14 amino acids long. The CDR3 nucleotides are TGTGCCAGCAGTGTGGAGCAACGCACAGATACGCAGTATTTT. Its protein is CASSVEQRTDTQYF.

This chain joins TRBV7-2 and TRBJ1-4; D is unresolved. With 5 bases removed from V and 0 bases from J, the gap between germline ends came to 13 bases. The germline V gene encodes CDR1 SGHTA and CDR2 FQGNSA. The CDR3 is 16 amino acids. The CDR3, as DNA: TGTGCCAGCAGCGCCATTTACAGATCAACTAATGAAAAACTGTTTTTT. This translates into CASSAIYRSTNEKLFF.

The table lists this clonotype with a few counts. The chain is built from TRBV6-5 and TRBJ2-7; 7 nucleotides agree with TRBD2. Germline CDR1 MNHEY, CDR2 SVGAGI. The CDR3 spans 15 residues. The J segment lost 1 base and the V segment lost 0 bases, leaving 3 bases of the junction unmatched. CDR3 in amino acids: CASSYSGGESYEQYF. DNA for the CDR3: TGTGCCAGCAGTTACTCGGGGGGGGAATCCTACGAGCAGTACTTC.

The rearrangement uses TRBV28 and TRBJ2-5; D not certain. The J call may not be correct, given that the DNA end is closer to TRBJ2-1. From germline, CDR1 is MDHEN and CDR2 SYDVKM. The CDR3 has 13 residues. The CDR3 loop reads CASSLGIQETQFF. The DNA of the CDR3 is TGTGCCAGCAGTTTGGGCATCCAAGAGACCCAGTTCTTC.

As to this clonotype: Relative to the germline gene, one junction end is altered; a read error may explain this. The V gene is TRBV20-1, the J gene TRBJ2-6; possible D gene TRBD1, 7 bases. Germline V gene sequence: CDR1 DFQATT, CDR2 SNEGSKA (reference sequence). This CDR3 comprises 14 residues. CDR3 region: CSASRGTGADVLTF. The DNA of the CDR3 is TGCAGTGCTAGCAGGGGGACTGGGGCCGACGTCCTGACTTTC.

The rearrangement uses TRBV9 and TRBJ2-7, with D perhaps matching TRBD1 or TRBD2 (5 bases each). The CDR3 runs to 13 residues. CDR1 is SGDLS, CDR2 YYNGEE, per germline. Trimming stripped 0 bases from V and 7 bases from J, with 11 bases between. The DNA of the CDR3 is TGTGCCAGCAGCGTAGGGGGGATGACTGAGCAGTACTTC. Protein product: CASSVGGMTEQYF.